This is a list of T cell receptor beta chains from one sample in a study of cytomegalovirus exposure and HLA in healthy donors. This table comes from immunoSEQ multiplex PCR, and its TCRdb copy is limited to in-frame clones, with some not included. The profile shows about 160,000 clones, approximately 78% of them singletons. Sequencing was done on a sample of PBMCs. The source is a girl aged 2 to 10 in good health and CMV-seropositive. Both conserved end residues are part of each CDR3. A D gene is named only where the DNA matches it firmly. Only part of the rows carry a size: once, few, many, or a class if the clone is expanded.

J gene: TRBJ2-7
clone size: NA
V gene: TRBV4-1
D gene: TRBD2
CDR3 DNA: TGCGCCAGCAGCCAGTTAAGTTTCGGCGGGAGTGCGGGGTACGAGCAGTACTTC
CDR3 protein: CASSQLSFGGSAGYEQYF

J gene: TRBJ2-6
clone size: few
V gene: TRBV5-1
D gene: NA
CDR3 DNA: TGCGCCAGCAGTCAGGGGAGCTCTGGGGCCAACGTCCTGACTTTC
CDR3 protein: CASSQGSSGANVLTF

J gene: TRBJ1-6
clone size: NA
V gene: TRBV27
D gene: NA
CDR3 DNA: TGTGCCAGCAGTCCAATTATTCCCCTAGGTCGACCCCTCCACTTT
CDR3 protein: CASSPIIPLGRPLHF

J gene: TRBJ1-5
clone size: NA
V gene: TRBV2
D gene: NA
CDR3 DNA: TGTGCCAGCAGATCAGGGGATCAGCCCCAGCATTTT
CDR3 protein: CASRSGDQPQHF

J gene: TRBJ2-5
clone size: NA
V gene: TRBV19
D gene: TRBD1
CDR3 DNA: TGTGCCAGTGACACAGGGGAAGAGACCCAGTACTTC
CDR3 protein: CASDTGEETQYF

J gene: TRBJ2-1
clone size: NA
V gene: TRBV2
D gene: TRBD2
CDR3 DNA: TGTGCCAGAGGACTAGCGGGTTCCTACAATGAGCAGTTCTTC
CDR3 protein: CARGLAGSYNEQFF

J gene: TRBJ2-6
clone size: NA
V gene: TRBV6-1
D gene: TRBD1
CDR3 DNA: TGTGCCAGCAGTGAAGCTCCGGACAGGGCCGAAGGGGCCAACGTCCTGACTTTC
CDR3 protein: CASSEAPDRAEGANVLTF

J gene: TRBJ2-7
clone size: NA
V gene: TRBV4-2
D gene: NA
CDR3 DNA: TGTGCCAGCAGCCAAGATTCAGGGTTGAAGCAGTACTTC
CDR3 protein: CASSQDSGLKQYF

J gene: TRBJ1-1
clone size: NA
V gene: TRBV6-1
D gene: NA
CDR3 DNA: TGTGCCAGCAGTGGCCGGGGGAAGGACACTGAAGCTTTCTTT
CDR3 protein: CASSGRGKDTEAFF

J gene: TRBJ2-1
clone size: NA
V gene: TRBV27
D gene: TRBD2
CDR3 DNA: TGTGCCAGCAGTTTTTCAGGGACTAGCTCCCCAGAAAGCTCCTACAATGAGCAGTTCTTC
CDR3 protein: CASSFSGTSSPESSYNEQFF

J gene: TRBJ2-7
clone size: NA
V gene: TRBV6-1
D gene: NA
CDR3 DNA: TGTGCCAGCAGGGCAGGGCCTCCCTACGAGCAGTACTTC
CDR3 protein: CASRAGPPYEQYF

J gene: TRBJ2-7
clone size: NA
V gene: TRBV5-1
D gene: TRBD1
CDR3 DNA: TGCGCCAGCAGTTCCGGGACAGGGCCCCGGGAGCAGTACTTC
CDR3 protein: CASSSGTGPREQYF

J gene: TRBJ2-3
clone size: NA
V gene: TRBV27
D gene: NA
CDR3 DNA: TGTGCCAGCAGTCCCGGGGGACCTAGCACAGATACGCAGTATTTT
CDR3 protein: CASSPGGPSTDTQYF

J gene: TRBJ2-7
clone size: NA
V gene: TRBV5-4
D gene: TRBD2
CDR3 DNA: TGTGCCAGCAGCTTGGTTGGTCGGGAGGGGCAGTACTTC
CDR3 protein: CASSLVGREGQYF

J gene: TRBJ2-1
clone size: few
V gene: TRBV7-9
D gene: NA
CDR3 DNA: TGTGCCAGCAGACTAAATTTGGACTGGATCGATGAGCAGTTCTTC
CDR3 protein: CASRLNLDWIDEQFF

J gene: TRBJ2-1
clone size: NA
V gene: TRBV2
D gene: NA
CDR3 DNA: TGTGCCAGCAGTGAGCGGGCGACCAATGAGCAGTTCTTC
CDR3 protein: CASSERATNEQFF

J gene: TRBJ1-5
clone size: NA
V gene: TRBV6-5
D gene: NA
CDR3 DNA: TGTGCCAGCAGTTACTCAGGGAGTCAGCCCCAGCATTTT
CDR3 protein: CASSYSGSQPQHF

J gene: TRBJ2-2
clone size: NA
V gene: TRBV6-5
D gene: TRBD2
CDR3 DNA: TGTGCCAGCAGTTACGCGGGAGGGAACACCGGGGAGCTGTTTTTT
CDR3 protein: CASSYAGGNTGELFF

J gene: TRBJ1-5
clone size: NA
V gene: TRBV5-1
D gene: NA
CDR3 DNA: TGCGCCAGCAGCTTCGACAGTGAGCATCAGCCCCAGCATTTT
CDR3 protein: CASSFDSEHQPQHF

J gene: TRBJ2-2
clone size: NA
V gene: TRBV7-8
D gene: NA
CDR3 DNA: TGTGCCAGCAGCTTAAGTGCGGGGAACACCGGGGAGCTGTTTTTT
CDR3 protein: CASSLSAGNTGELFF

J gene: TRBJ1-2
clone size: few
V gene: TRBV10-3
D gene: NA
CDR3 DNA: TGTGCCATCAGTGAGTCGCTAGGGGGACGGGGCTACACCTTC
CDR3 protein: CAISESLGGRGYTF

J gene: TRBJ1-5
clone size: NA
V gene: TRBV30
D gene: NA
CDR3 DNA: TGTGCCTGCGGTAGAAGTAGCAATCAGCCCCAGCATTTT
CDR3 protein: CACGRSSNQPQHF

J gene: TRBJ2-7
clone size: NA
V gene: TRBV5-6
D gene: NA
CDR3 DNA: TGTGCCAGCAGCTACGGGTCGGGCGAGCAGTACTTC
CDR3 protein: CASSYGSGEQYF

J gene: TRBJ2-1
clone size: NA
V gene: TRBV5-4
D gene: TRBD2
CDR3 DNA: TGTGCCAGCAGCTTGGGGGTAGCGGGAGGATCCTCCTACAATGAGCAGTTCTTC
CDR3 protein: CASSLGVAGGSSYNEQFF

J gene: TRBJ2-1
clone size: NA
V gene: TRBV5-1
D gene: TRBD2
CDR3 DNA: TGCGCCAGCAGTTTCGCTCCACGGACTAGCGGGTTCTACAATGAGCAGTTCTTC
CDR3 protein: CASSFAPRTSGFYNEQFF

J gene: TRBJ2-1
clone size: NA
V gene: TRBV6-4
D gene: NA
CDR3 DNA: TGTGCCAGCAGTGACTCCGGCGGGTTATACAATGAGCAGTTCTTC
CDR3 protein: CASSDSGGLYNEQFF

J gene: TRBJ2-1
clone size: NA
V gene: TRBV5-1
D gene: TRBD1
CDR3 DNA: TGCGCCAGCAGCTTTCGGGGGGCGGACAGGGGGCGTAATGAGCAGTTCTTC
CDR3 protein: CASSFRGADRGRNEQFF

J gene: TRBJ1-1
clone size: NA
V gene: TRBV4-1
D gene: NA
CDR3 DNA: TGCGCCAGCAGGTCGGGGGGCCCGAACACTGAAGCTTTCTTT
CDR3 protein: CASRSGGPNTEAFF

J gene: TRBJ2-7
clone size: NA
V gene: TRBV30
D gene: NA
CDR3 DNA: TGTGCCTGGAGTGCAAACTACGAGCAGTACTTC
CDR3 protein: CAWSANYEQYF

J gene: TRBJ2-3
clone size: NA
V gene: TRBV6-1
D gene: TRBD1
CDR3 DNA: TGTGCCAGCAGTGACCCCGGGACAGGGTCAGATACGCAGTATTTT
CDR3 protein: CASSDPGTGSDTQYF

J gene: TRBJ1-5
clone size: NA
V gene: TRBV28
D gene: TRBD1
CDR3 DNA: TGTGCCAGCAGTTCGTCAGGGGGCTATAATCAGCCCCAGCATTTT
CDR3 protein: CASSSSGGYNQPQHF

J gene: TRBJ1-6
clone size: NA
V gene: TRBV19
D gene: NA
CDR3 DNA: TGTGCCAGTAGTTACCGGGACACAAAGGACTGGAAGTCGTCCTATAATTCACCCCTCCACTTT
CDR3 protein: CASSYRDTKDWKSSYNSPLHF

J gene: TRBJ2-7
clone size: NA
V gene: TRBV19
D gene: NA
CDR3 DNA: TGTGCCAGTAGTCAAGAAGGGGGAATCCACGAGCAGTACTTC
CDR3 protein: CASSQEGGIHEQYF

J gene: TRBJ2-5
clone size: NA
V gene: TRBV15
D gene: NA
CDR3 DNA: TGTGCCACCAGCAGAGCGGGCCAGCGGGAGACCCAGTACTTC
CDR3 protein: CATSRAGQRETQYF

J gene: TRBJ1-1
clone size: few
V gene: TRBV30
D gene: TRBD1
CDR3 DNA: TGTGCCTGGAGTGTATTAGGTCCCGGGACAGGGACTGAAGCTTTCTTT
CDR3 protein: CAWSVLGPGTGTEAFF

J gene: TRBJ2-5
clone size: once
V gene: TRBV5-4
D gene: NA
CDR3 DNA: TGTGCCAGCAGCTTAGATCCCGGCAGGGCCCAAGAGACCCAGTACTTC
CDR3 protein: CASSLDPGRAQETQYF

J gene: TRBJ2-3
clone size: many
V gene: TRBV1
D gene: NA
CDR3 DNA: TGCACCAGCAGCTCCTACTTCCTCAGGGCAGATACGCAGTATTTT
CDR3 protein: CTSSSYFLRADTQYF

J gene: TRBJ2-1
clone size: NA
V gene: TRBV15
D gene: TRBD2
CDR3 DNA: TGTGCCACCAGCAGAGGGGGAAGCGGGAGGGCCAACAATGAGCAGTTCTTC
CDR3 protein: CATSRGGSGRANNEQFF

J gene: TRBJ2-4
clone size: few
V gene: TRBV10-3
D gene: TRBD2
CDR3 DNA: TGTGCCATCAGTGAGCCTGGACTAGCGAGAGCCAAAAACATTCAGTACTTC
CDR3 protein: CAISEPGLARAKNIQYF

J gene: TRBJ2-5
clone size: NA
V gene: TRBV6-5
D gene: TRBD2
CDR3 DNA: TGTGCCAGTAGTTACTCGAGACTAGCGCTATATGAGACCCAGTACTTC
CDR3 protein: CASSYSRLALYETQYF

J gene: TRBJ2-3
clone size: few
V gene: TRBV30
D gene: TRBD2
CDR3 DNA: TGTGCCTGGAGTCCTTCCGGGACTATTTACCCAGATACGCAGTATTTT
CDR3 protein: CAWSPSGTIYPDTQYF

J gene: TRBJ1-1
clone size: NA
V gene: TRBV5-4
D gene: NA
CDR3 DNA: TGTGCCAGCAGTCCGTCGAGGGGAGGGAACACTGAAGCTTTCTTT
CDR3 protein: CASSPSRGGNTEAFF

J gene: TRBJ2-1
clone size: once
V gene: TRBV27
D gene: TRBD1
CDR3 DNA: TGTGCCAGCAGTTGGTTCACCGGGACAGGGGGGTGGAATGAGCAGTTCTTC
CDR3 protein: CASSWFTGTGGWNEQFF

J gene: TRBJ2-7
clone size: NA
V gene: TRBV5-1
D gene: NA
CDR3 DNA: TGCGCCAGCACGCCGGAACAGGCTTACTCCTACGAGCAGTACTTC
CDR3 protein: CASTPEQAYSYEQYF

J gene: TRBJ2-7
clone size: NA
V gene: TRBV6-4
D gene: NA
CDR3 DNA: TGTGCCAGCAAAGGGCCGGGGGAGCAGTACTTC
CDR3 protein: CASKGPGEQYF

J gene: TRBJ1-5
clone size: NA
V gene: TRBV4-2
D gene: TRBD1
CDR3 DNA: TGTGCCAGCAGCCAAGCCGGGACAGGGGATCAGCCCCAGCATTTT
CDR3 protein: CASSQAGTGDQPQHF

J gene: TRBJ1-2
clone size: once
V gene: TRBV30
D gene: NA
CDR3 DNA: TGTGCCTGGAGTGTACTGTCGGGGGGCGTCGGCTATGGCTACACCTTC
CDR3 protein: CAWSVLSGGVGYGYTF

J gene: TRBJ2-5
clone size: NA
V gene: TRBV5-1
D gene: TRBD2
CDR3 DNA: TGCGCCAGCTCAAAAGGTACTAGCGGCCGAGGGAAAGAGACCCAGTACTTC
CDR3 protein: CASSKGTSGRGKETQYF

J gene: TRBJ2-3
clone size: once
V gene: TRBV11-2
D gene: NA
CDR3 DNA: TGTGCCAGCAGCTTACGGGGTTCCACAGATACGCAGTATTTT
CDR3 protein: CASSLRGSTDTQYF

J gene: TRBJ2-3
clone size: NA
V gene: TRBV2
D gene: TRBD2
CDR3 DNA: TGTGCCAGCAGTGAGGCTAGCGGGAGGGTAGATACGCAGTATTTT
CDR3 protein: CASSEASGRVDTQYF

J gene: TRBJ2-5
clone size: NA
V gene: TRBV9
D gene: NA
CDR3 DNA: TGTGCCAGCAGCGTAGGCAGGGTCCTACAAGAGACCCAGTACTTC
CDR3 protein: CASSVGRVLQETQYF

J gene: TRBJ1-3
clone size: NA
V gene: TRBV4-1
D gene: TRBD1
CDR3 DNA: TGCGCCAGCAGCCAAGGGACAGGGCACGCTGGAAACACCATATATTTT
CDR3 protein: CASSQGTGHAGNTIYF